These 5 T cell receptor beta chains originate from one sample sequenced in a study of CD8 T cells in Susac syndrome. An amount of RNA that ranged from about 0.45 to 1 ug was reverse transcribed with random hexamers. One entry per CDR3 protein results from TCRdb running MiXCR on the immunoSEQ multiplex PCR reads. Of about 100,000 distinct CDR3 sequences in the sample, roughly 96% were seen once. Sequencing was carried out using CD8+ T cells from PBMCs. These receptors were obtained from a human donor with Susac syndrome.

This clonotype was recorded once. The rearrangement links TRBV7-9 to TRBJ1-1; TRBD1 matches at 7 bases. J was trimmed by 0 bases and V by 5 bases; bases with no gene match: 3. CDR3 length equals 14 residues. Germline-derived CDR1 and CDR2 are SEHNR and FQNEAQ (reference sequence). The CDR3 sequence: CASSGQGVNTEAFF. Here the CDR3 DNA reads TGTGCCAGCAGCGGCCAGGGGGTGAACACTGAAGCTTTCTTT.

The rearrangement links TRBV5-1 to TRBJ2-3; D is undetermined. Trimming took 0 bases from V and 2 from J, leaving 13 bases between them. The CDR3 has 16 amino acids. From germline, CDR1 is SGHRS and CDR2 YFSETQ. This chain's CDR3 is CASSLARPTTTDTQYF. The CDR3 region has the DNA TGCGCCAGCAGCTTGGCGCGGCCTACTACCACAGATACGCAGTATTTT.

The CDR3 DNA reads as TGCAGCGTCACCGGGACAGGGGACTACACCTTC. It specifies CSVTGTGDYTF. The chain is built from TRBV29-1 and TRBJ1-2; 10 bases match TRBD1. Germline V lookup: CDR1 SQVTM, CDR2 ANQGSEA. V trimming: 6 bases; J trimming: 10 bases; junction bases outside the gene matches: 5. The CDR3 length is 11 residues. Full variable domain (rest looked up from reference TRBV29-1 and TRBJ1-2): SAVISQKPSRDICQRGTSLTIQCQVDSQVTMMFWYRQQPGQSLTLIATANQGSEATYESGFVIDKFPISRPNLTFSTLTVSNMSPEDSSIYLCSVTGTGDYTFGSGTRLTVV.

The CDR3 sequence is CASIPPPGVAEAFF. CDR3 DNA: TGTGCCAGCATACCTCCCCCGGGGGTCGCTGAAGCTTTCTTT. This chain links TRBV12-3 or TRBV12-4 with TRBJ1-1; tentative D call: TRBD1 (5 bases). This CDR3 has 14 amino acids. Trimming stripped 7 bases from V and 6 bases from J, with 18 bases between.

The chain uses TRBV20-1 and TRBJ1-1; D is unresolved. This CDR3 is 10 amino acids long. V was clipped by 4 bases and J by 7 bases, with 7 bases between them. CDR1 DFQATT and CDR2 SNEGSKA come from the germline V gene (reference sequence). CDR3 DNA sequence: TGCAGTGCTAAAGACGGTGAAGCTTTCTTT. It is translated as CSAKDGEAFF.